The rows below give T cell receptor beta chains drawn from one sample of a study of blood T cell repertoires in COVID-19. The repertoire was sequenced with immunoSEQ multiplex PCR; TCRdb's copy has only in-frame clones and lacks some. Of 150,000 to 200,000 clones in the sample, approximately 86% were seen once. Sequenced material: peripheral blood. These receptors were taken from a man between 60 and 75 years old with acute or convalescent COVID-19. The CDR3 runs from the conserved cysteine through the conserved F or W. Fields, in order: D gene, V gene, clone size, J gene, CDR3 DNA, CDR3 protein. A D gene is named only where the DNA matches it firmly. Some rows mark clone size as missing; the rest say once, few, many or name a class of expanded clone.

>TRBD2|TRBV5-1|.|TRBJ2-7
TGCGCCAGCAGCTTCTCAGCGGGAGACGAGCAGTACTTC
CASSFSAGDEQYF
>.|TRBV28|once|TRBJ1-2
TGTGCCAGCAGTTTTGACATCCTTTATGGCTACACCTTC
CASSFDILYGYTF
>TRBD1|TRBV2|once|TRBJ1-1
TGTGCCAGCAGTACGGGACAGATCACTGAAGCTTTCTTT
CASSTGQITEAFF
>.|TRBV5-1|.|TRBJ1-1
TGCGCCAGCAGCTTGGAGACAGTAAAGAACACTGAAGCTTTCTTT
CASSLETVKNTEAFF
>.|TRBV6-1|.|TRBJ1-4
TGTGCCAGCAGTGAGGGGGCGGGAGGAGAAAAACTGTTTTTT
CASSEGAGGEKLFF
>.|TRBV3-1/TRBV3-2|.|TRBJ2-5
TGTGCCAGCAGCCAAGAAGGCGGGTGGGGAGAGACCCAGTACTTC
CASSQEGGWGETQYF
>TRBD1|TRBV28|.|TRBJ2-5
TGTGCCAGCAGTTTGCATCCAGGGGGCAGAGAGACCCAGTACTTC
CASSLHPGGRETQYF
>TRBD2|TRBV9|.|TRBJ2-1
TGTGCCAGCAGCGTCTCCGGGAGGCTAAATGAGCAGTTCTTC
CASSVSGRLNEQFF
>.|TRBV2|.|TRBJ1-2
TGTGCCAGCAGTGAAGGGGGAGCTAACTATGGCTACACCTTC
CASSEGGANYGYTF
>TRBD2|TRBV5-1|.|TRBJ2-5
TGCGCCAGCAGCTATTACACGGGGGGAGAGACCCAGTACTTC
CASSYYTGGETQYF
>TRBD2|TRBV11-2|.|TRBJ2-2
TGTGCCAGCAGCTTCCCCCCCCGACTAGCGGGAGCAAGGGAGCTGTTTTTT
CASSFPPRLAGARELFF
>.|TRBV10-3|.|TRBJ1-3
TGTGCCATCAACAACCGAAACACCATATATTTT
CAINNRNTIYF
>.|TRBV6-5|.|TRBJ1-3
TGTGCCAGCAGTTACTCGAGGGCCCACTCTGGAAACACCATATATTTT
CASSYSRAHSGNTIYF
>.|TRBV10-3|.|TRBJ1-1
TGTGCCATCAGGATGGGGGGTGAAGCTTTCTTT
CAIRMGGEAFF
>TRBD2|TRBV6-5|.|TRBJ2-7
TGTGCCAGCGATGGGAGGGCAGACCAGTCTAGGGAGCAGTACTTC
CASDGRADQSREQYF
>.|TRBV6-5|few|TRBJ1-1
TGTGCCAGCACCGGGAGATTCTTGACTGAAGCTTTCTTT
CASTGRFLTEAFF
>.|TRBV3-1/TRBV3-2|.|TRBJ2-1
TGTGCCAGCGCTCCCAGAGGCGAGCAGTTCTTC
CASAPRGEQFF
>.|TRBV11-3|.|TRBJ1-3
TGTGCCAGCAGCCCCCGTGCTTGGTGGGCGCCCGGAAACACCATATATTTT
CASSPRAWWAPGNTIYF
>.|TRBV4-1|.|TRBJ2-7
TGCGCCAGCAGCCAAGCTTACTTCCAGGGACTCTACGAGCAGTACTTC
CASSQAYFQGLYEQYF
>.|TRBV2|.|TRBJ1-5
TGTGCCAGCAGTGGAGGCGCCTTCAATCAGCCCCAGCATTTT
CASSGGAFNQPQHF
>.|TRBV19|.|TRBJ1-5
TGTGCCAGTAGTTACCAGGGTAAACAGCCCCAGCATTTT
CASSYQGKQPQHF
>TRBD2|TRBV4-1|.|TRBJ2-1
TGCGCCAGCAGCGCCAGAGGTGCGGGGGGCTACAATGAGCAGTTCTTC
CASSARGAGGYNEQFF
>.|TRBV18|.|TRBJ2-7
TGTGCCAGCTCACTGTCTACGTCCTACGAGCAGTACTTC
CASSLSTSYEQYF
>TRBD1|TRBV28|.|TRBJ2-3
TGTGCCAGCAGTATAGGGGGCGCGGAAGATACGCAGTATTTT
CASSIGGAEDTQYF
>.|TRBV27|once|TRBJ2-1
TGTGCCAGCAGTAAACGGCCAGGGCAATACAATGAGCAGTTCTTC
CASSKRPGQYNEQFF
>TRBD2|TRBV28|few|TRBJ2-7
TGTGCCAGCAGACTAGCGGGAGTGGCATCTGAGCAGTACTTC
CASRLAGVASEQYF
>.|TRBV18|.|TRBJ2-7
TGTGCCAGCTCACCCCCTTTCGCCTACGAGCAGTACTTC
CASSPPFAYEQYF
>.|TRBV6-5|.|TRBJ2-1
TGTGCCACCACGGTTTACAATGAGCAGTTCTTC
CATTVYNEQFF
>TRBD2|TRBV28|.|TRBJ2-5
TGTGCCAGCACCTCATCGCGGGGGGACCAAGAGACCCAGTACTTC
CASTSSRGDQETQYF
>TRBD2|TRBV18|.|TRBJ2-1
TGTGCCAGCGGGCCGGGACTAGCGGGAGTCAATGAGCAGTTCTTC
CASGPGLAGVNEQFF
>TRBD1|TRBV28|.|TRBJ2-7
TGTGCCAGCAGCCCGGGACAGGGTCCCTACGAGCAGTACTTC
CASSPGQGPYEQYF
>.|TRBV10-3|few|TRBJ2-7
TGTGCCTCGACGGGACTCTCGGGCGAGCAGTACTTC
CASTGLSGEQYF
>.|TRBV7-6|.|TRBJ2-3
TGTGCCAGCAGCCCCAGTGGCCACAGCAAAAGCACAGATACGCAGTATTTT
CASSPSGHSKSTDTQYF
>TRBD2|TRBV7-2|once|TRBJ2-1
TGTGCCAGCAGCTATATGGCACTAGCGACTGGGGAGCAGTTCTTC
CASSYMALATGEQFF
>.|TRBV11-3|.|TRBJ2-1
TGTGCCAGCAGCCCAACACCCAACTCCTACAATGAGCAGTTCTTC
CASSPTPNSYNEQFF
>.|TRBV28|.|TRBJ2-4
TGTGCCAGCAAGCAGCGGGTGGGCATTCAGTACTTC
CASKQRVGIQYF
>TRBD1|TRBV5-1|once|TRBJ2-5
TGCGCCAGCAGCTTGGAACCCAGGGGGCATCGCGGAAACCAAGAGACCCAGTACTTC
CASSLEPRGHRGNQETQYF
>TRBD2|TRBV5-1|once|TRBJ2-1
TGCGCCAGCAGCTGGTTAGCGGGAGCGTCGGATGAGCAGTTCTTC
CASSWLAGASDEQFF
>TRBD2|TRBV11-2|.|TRBJ2-3
TGTGCCAGCAGCTTTGGGGGAGGGGATACGCAGTATTTT
CASSFGGGDTQYF
>.|TRBV5-1|few|TRBJ2-5
TGCGCCAGCAGCTTGTTACAGCTACAAGAGACCCAGTACTTC
CASSLLQLQETQYF
>TRBD2|TRBV19|.|TRBJ2-1
TGTGCCAGTAGTGCCAGCGGGAGCTTTCCCGATGAGCAGTTCTTC
CASSASGSFPDEQFF
>.|TRBV12-3/TRBV12-4|.|TRBJ1-2
TGTGCCAGCAGCCCCGACAGAAACTATGGCTACACCTTC
CASSPDRNYGYTF
>TRBD2|TRBV3-1/TRBV3-2|.|TRBJ2-2
TGTGCCAGCAGTCCCCCCAGCGGGAGATCCACCGGGGAGCTGTTTTTT
CASSPPSGRSTGELFF
>.|TRBV28|.|TRBJ2-2
TGTGCCAGTTGCAGAGCAGGGAACACCGGGGAGCTGTTTTTT
CASCRAGNTGELFF
>.|TRBV28|.|TRBJ1-6
TGTGCCAGCAGCCCAACAGGGAGCTCCTATAATTCACCCCTCCACTTT
CASSPTGSSYNSPLHF
>TRBD1|TRBV2|.|TRBJ2-3
TGTGCCAGCAGTAGGAGCGGGACAGGGACGCAGTATTTT
CASSRSGTGTQYF
>TRBD1|TRBV19|.|TRBJ2-2
TGTGCCAGTAGGAGTCACAGGGGAACCGGGTGGGAGCTGTTTTTT
CASRSHRGTGWELFF
>.|TRBV24-1|.|TRBJ2-1
TGTGCCACCAGTGGTTTCTCCGTTGGTGAGCGGTTAAGCTCCTACAATGAGCAGTTCTTC
CATSGFSVGERLSSYNEQFF
>TRBD1|TRBV5-4|.|TRBJ2-1
TGTGCCAGCGGAACACGGACAGGGGCCGGGGAGCAGTTCTTC
CASGTRTGAGEQFF
>.|TRBV28|.|TRBJ1-6
TGTGCCAGCAAATGGACCCCCGGGGAGTCACCCCTCCACTTT
CASKWTPGESPLHF
>TRBD1|TRBV5-5|.|TRBJ1-1
TGTGCCAGCAGCTTGGCAGGGGGAGGCACTGAAGCTTTCTTT
CASSLAGGGTEAFF
>.|TRBV3-1/TRBV3-2|few|TRBJ2-1
TGTGCCAGCAGCCCATCGGGGAGCGGGTGGGGCAATGAGCAGTTCTTC
CASSPSGSGWGNEQFF